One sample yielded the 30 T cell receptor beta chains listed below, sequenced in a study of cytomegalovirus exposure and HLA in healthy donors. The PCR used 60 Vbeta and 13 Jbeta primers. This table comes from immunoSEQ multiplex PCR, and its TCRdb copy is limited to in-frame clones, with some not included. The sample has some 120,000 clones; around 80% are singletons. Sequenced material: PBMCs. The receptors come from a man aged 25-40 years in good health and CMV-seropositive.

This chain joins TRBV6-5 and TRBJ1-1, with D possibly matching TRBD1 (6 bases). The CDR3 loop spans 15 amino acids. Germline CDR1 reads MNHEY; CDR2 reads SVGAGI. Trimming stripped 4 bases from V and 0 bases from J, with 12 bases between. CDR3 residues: CASSSWTAMNTEAFF. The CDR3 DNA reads TGTGCCAGCAGTTCGTGGACAGCAATGAACACTGAAGCTTTCTTT.

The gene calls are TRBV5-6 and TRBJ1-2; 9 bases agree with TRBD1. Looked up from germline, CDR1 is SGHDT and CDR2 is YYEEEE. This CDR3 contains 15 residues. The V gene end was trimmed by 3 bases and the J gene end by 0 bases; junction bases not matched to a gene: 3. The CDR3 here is CASSYRDRANYGYTF. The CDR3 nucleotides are TGTGCCAGCAGCTACCGGGACAGGGCTAACTATGGCTACACCTTC.

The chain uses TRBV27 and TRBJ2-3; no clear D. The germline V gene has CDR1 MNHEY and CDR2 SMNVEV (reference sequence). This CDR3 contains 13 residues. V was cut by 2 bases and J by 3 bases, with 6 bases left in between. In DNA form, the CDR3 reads TGTGCCAGCAGTTTACTCCAGACAGATACGCAGTATTTT. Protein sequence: CASSLLQTDTQYF.

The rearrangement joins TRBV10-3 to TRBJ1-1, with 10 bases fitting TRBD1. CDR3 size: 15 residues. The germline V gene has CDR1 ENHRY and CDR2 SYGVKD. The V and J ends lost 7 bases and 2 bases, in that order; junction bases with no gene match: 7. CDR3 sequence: CAITGTGDPNTEAFF. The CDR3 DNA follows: TGTGCCATCACGGGGACAGGGGACCCTAACACTGAAGCTTTCTTT.

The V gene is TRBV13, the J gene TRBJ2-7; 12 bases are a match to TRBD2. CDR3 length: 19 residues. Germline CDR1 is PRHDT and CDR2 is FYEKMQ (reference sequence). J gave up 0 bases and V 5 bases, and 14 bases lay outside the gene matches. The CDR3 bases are TGTGCCAGCAGCCGGAAACTACTAGCGGGAGGACTTTCCTCCTACGAGCAGTACTTC. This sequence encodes CASSRKLLAGGLSSYEQYF.

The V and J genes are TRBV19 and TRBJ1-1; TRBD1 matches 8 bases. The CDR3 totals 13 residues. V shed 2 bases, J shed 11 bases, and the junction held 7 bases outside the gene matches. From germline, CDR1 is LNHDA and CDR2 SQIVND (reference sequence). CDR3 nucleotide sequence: TGTGCCAGTAGTATACAACAGGGGGGATTGGCTTTCTTT. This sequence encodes CASSIQQGGLAFF.

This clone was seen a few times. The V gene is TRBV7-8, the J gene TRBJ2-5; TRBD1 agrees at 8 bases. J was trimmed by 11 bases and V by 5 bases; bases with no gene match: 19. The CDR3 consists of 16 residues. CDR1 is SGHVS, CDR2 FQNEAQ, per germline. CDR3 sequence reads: CASSPPWGQAPQEQYF. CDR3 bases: TGTGCCAGCAGCCCCCCTTGGGGACAGGCCCCTCAGGAGCAGTACTTC.

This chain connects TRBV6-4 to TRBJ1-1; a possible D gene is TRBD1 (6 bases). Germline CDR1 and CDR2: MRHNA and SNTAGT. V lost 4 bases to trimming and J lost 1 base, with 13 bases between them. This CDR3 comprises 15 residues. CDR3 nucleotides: TGTGCCAGCAGTGTTACCCCGGACAGGAACACTGAAGCTTTCTTT. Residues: CASSVTPDRNTEAFF.

This CDR3 is CASSIGQGRGETQYF. CDR3 coding DNA: TGTGCCAGCAGCATCGGACAGGGAAGGGGAGAGACCCAGTACTTC. The V and J genes are TRBV11-3 and TRBJ2-5; 8 bases agree with TRBD1. After removal of 5 bases from V and 4 bases from J, the junction contained 9 bases not matched to a gene. Germline assignment: CDR1 SGHNT and CDR2 YENEEA. This CDR3 has 15 residues.

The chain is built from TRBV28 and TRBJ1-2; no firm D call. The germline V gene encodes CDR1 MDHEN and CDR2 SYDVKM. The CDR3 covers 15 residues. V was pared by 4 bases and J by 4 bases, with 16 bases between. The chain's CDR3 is CASSSVLEGFYGYTF. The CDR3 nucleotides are TGTGCCAGCAGTTCTGTCCTGGAGGGCTTCTATGGCTACACCTTC.

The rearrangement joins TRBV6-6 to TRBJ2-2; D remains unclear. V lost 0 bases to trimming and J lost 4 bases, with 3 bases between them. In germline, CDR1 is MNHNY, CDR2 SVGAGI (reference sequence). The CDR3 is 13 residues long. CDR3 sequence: CASSYSSTGELFF. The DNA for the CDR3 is TGTGCCAGCAGTTACTCGAGCACCGGGGAGCTGTTTTTT.

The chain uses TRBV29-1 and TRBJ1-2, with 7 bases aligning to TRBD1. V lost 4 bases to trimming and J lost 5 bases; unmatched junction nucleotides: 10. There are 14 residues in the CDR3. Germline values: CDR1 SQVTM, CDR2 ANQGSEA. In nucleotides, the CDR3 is TGCAGCGTTGGTGCCCCGGGACAGAATTATGGCTACACCTTC. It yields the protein CSVGAPGQNYGYTF.

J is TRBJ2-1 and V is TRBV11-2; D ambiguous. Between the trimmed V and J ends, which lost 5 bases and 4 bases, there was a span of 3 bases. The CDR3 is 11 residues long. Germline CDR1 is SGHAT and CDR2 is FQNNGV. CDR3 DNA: TGTGCCAGCAGCCGTTACAATGAGCAGTTCTTC. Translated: CASSRYNEQFF.

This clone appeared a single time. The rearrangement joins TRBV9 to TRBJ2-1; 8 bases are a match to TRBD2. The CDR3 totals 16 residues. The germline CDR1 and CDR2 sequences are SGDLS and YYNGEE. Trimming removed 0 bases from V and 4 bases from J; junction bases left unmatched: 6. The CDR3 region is CASSVASGTSYNEQFF. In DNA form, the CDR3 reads TGTGCCAGCAGCGTAGCCTCCGGGACTAGTTACAATGAGCAGTTCTTC.

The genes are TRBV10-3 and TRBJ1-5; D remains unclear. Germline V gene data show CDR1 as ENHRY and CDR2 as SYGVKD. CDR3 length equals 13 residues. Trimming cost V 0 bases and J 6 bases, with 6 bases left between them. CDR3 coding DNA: TGTGCCATCAGTGAGTCAGAGGGTCAGCCCCAGCATTTT. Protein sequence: CAISESEGQPQHF.

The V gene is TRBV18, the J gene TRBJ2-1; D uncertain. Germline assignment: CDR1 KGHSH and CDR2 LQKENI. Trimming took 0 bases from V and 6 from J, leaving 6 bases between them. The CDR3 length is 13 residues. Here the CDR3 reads CASSPPASNEQFF. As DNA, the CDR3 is TGTGCCAGCTCACCACCGGCTAGCAATGAGCAGTTCTTC.

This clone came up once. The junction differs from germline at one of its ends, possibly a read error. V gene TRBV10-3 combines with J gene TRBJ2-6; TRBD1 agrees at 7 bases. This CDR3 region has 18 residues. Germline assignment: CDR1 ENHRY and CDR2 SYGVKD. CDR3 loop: CAISLRDSPSSGANGLTF. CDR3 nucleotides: TGTGCCATCAGTCTAAGGGACAGTCCGAGCTCTGGGGCCAACGGCCTGACTTTC.

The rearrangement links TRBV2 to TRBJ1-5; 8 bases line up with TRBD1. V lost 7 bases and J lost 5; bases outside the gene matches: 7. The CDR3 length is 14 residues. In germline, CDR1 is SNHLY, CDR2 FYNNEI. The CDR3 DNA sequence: TGTGCCAGCAAAGGGACAGGAATCGATCAGCCCCAGCATTTT. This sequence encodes CASKGTGIDQPQHF.

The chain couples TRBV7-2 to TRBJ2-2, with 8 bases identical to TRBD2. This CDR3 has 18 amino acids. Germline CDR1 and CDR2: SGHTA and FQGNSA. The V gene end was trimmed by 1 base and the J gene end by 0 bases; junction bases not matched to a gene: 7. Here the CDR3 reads CASSLVLAGAANTGELFF. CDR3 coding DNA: TGTGCCAGCAGCTTAGTGCTAGCGGGCGCCGCGAACACCGGGGAGCTGTTTTTT.

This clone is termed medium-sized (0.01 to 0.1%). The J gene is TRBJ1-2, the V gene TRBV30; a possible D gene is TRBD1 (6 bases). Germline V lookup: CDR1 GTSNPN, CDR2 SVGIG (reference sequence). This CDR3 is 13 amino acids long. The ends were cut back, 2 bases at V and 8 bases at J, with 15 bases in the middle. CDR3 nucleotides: TGTGCCTGGAGTAGAGGGCAGGGGAGAGGCTACACCTTC. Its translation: CAWSRGQGRGYTF.

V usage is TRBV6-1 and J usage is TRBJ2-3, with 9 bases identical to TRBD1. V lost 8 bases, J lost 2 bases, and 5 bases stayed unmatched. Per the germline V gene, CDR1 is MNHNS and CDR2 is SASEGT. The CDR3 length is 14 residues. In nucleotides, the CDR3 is TGTGCCAGCTTGGGACAGGGACCCACAGATACGCAGTATTTT. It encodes CASLGQGPTDTQYF.

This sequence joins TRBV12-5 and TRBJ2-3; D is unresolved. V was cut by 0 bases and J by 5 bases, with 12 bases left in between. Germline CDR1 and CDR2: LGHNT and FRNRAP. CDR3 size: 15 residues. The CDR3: CASGLVPTRGDTQYF. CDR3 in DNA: TGTGCTAGTGGTTTGGTTCCGACTCGTGGAGATACGCAGTATTTT.

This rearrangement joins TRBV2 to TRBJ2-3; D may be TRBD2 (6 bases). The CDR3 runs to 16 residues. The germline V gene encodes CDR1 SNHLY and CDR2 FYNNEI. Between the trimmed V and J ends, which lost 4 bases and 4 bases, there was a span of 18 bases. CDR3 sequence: CASSGFSGRSPDTQYF. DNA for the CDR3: TGTGCCAGCAGTGGTTTTAGCGGCAGGTCCCCAGATACGCAGTATTTT.

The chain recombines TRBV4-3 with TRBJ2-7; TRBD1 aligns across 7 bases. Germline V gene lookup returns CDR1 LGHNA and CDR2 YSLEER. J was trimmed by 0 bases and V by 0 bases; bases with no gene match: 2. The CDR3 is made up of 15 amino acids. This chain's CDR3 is CASSQDRGFSYEQYF. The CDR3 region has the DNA TGCGCCAGCAGCCAAGACAGGGGGTTCTCCTACGAGCAGTACTTC.

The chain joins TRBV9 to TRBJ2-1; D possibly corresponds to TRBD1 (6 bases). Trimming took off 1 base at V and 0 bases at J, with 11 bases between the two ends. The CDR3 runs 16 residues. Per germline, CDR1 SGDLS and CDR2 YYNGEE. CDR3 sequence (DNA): TGTGCCAGCAGCGTAAGGCAGGGGAGCTCCTACAATGAGCAGTTCTTC. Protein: CASSVRQGSSYNEQFF.

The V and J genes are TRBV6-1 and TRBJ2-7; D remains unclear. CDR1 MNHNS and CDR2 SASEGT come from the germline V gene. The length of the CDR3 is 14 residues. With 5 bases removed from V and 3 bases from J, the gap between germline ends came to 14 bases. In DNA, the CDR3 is TGTGCCAGCAGTCTAGAAACAAAGTACTACGAGCAGTACTTC. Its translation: CASSLETKYYEQYF.

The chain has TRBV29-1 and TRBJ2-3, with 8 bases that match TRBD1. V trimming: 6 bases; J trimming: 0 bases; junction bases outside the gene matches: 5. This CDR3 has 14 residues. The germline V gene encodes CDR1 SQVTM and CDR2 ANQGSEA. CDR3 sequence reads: CSVVGQDSTDTQYF. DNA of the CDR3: TGCAGCGTAGTGGGACAGGACAGCACAGATACGCAGTATTTT.

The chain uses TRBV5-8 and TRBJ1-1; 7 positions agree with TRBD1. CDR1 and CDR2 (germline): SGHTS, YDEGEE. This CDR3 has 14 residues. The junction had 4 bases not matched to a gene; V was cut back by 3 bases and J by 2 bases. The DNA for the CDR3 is TGTGCCAGCAGCTGGGGACAGACTAACACTGAAGCTTTCTTT. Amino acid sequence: CASSWGQTNTEAFF.

CDR3 DNA: TGCGCCAGCAGCCAAGATATATCCGGGGCCAACGTCCTGACTTTC. It specifies CASSQDISGANVLTF. This rearrangement joins TRBV4-3 to TRBJ2-6; unclear D gene. The CDR3 is 15 amino acids. Trimming stripped 0 bases from V and 4 bases from J, with 7 bases between. Per germline, CDR1 LGHNA and CDR2 YSLEER.

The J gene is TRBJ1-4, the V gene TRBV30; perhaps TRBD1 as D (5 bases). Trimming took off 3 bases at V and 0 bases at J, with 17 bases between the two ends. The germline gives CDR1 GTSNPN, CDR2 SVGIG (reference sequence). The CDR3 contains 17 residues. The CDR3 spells CAWSLGADLSTNEKLFF. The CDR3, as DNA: TGTGCCTGGAGCCTTGGGGCAGACCTCTCAACTAATGAAAAACTGTTTTTT.